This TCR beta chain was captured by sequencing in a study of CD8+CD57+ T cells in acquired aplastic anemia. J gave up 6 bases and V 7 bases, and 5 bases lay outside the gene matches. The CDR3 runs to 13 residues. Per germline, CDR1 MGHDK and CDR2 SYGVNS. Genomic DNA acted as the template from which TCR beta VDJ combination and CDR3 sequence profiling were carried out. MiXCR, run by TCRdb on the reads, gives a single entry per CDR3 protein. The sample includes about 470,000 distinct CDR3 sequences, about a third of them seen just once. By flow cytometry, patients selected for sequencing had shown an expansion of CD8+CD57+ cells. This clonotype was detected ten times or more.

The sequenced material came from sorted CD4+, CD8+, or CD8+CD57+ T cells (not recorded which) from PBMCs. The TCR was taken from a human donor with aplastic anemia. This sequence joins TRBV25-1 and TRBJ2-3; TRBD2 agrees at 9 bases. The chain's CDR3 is CASTSGTSDTQYF. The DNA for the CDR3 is TGTGCCAGCACTAGCGGGACTTCGGATACGCAGTATTTT.